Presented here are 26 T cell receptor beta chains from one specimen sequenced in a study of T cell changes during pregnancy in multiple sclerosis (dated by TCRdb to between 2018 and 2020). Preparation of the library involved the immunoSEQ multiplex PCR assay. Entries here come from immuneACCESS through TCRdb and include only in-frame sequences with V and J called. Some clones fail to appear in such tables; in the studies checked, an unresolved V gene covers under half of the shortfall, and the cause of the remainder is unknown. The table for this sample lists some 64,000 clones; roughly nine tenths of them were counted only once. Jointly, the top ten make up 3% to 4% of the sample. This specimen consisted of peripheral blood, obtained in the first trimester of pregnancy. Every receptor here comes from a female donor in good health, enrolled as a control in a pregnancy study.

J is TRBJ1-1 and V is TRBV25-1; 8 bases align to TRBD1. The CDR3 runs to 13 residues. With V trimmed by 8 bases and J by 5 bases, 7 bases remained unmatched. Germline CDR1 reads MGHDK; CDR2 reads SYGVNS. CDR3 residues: CASSQGARTEAFF. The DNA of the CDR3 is TGTGCCAGCTCCCAGGGGGCAAGGACTGAAGCTTTCTTT.

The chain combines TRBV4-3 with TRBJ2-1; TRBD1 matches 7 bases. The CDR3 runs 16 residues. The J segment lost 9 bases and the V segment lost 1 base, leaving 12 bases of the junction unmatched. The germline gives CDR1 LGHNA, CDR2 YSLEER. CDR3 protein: CASSQVEGAVQTEQFF. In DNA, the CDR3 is TGCGCCAGCAGCCAAGTTGAGGGGGCCGTACAAACTGAGCAGTTCTTC.

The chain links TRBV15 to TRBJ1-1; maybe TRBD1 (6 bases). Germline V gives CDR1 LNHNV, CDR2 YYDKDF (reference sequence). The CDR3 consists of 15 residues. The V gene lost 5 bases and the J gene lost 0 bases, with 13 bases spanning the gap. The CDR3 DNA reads TGTGCCACCAGCTGGGCGACAGGTATGAACACTGAAGCTTTCTTT. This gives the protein CATSWATGMNTEAFF.

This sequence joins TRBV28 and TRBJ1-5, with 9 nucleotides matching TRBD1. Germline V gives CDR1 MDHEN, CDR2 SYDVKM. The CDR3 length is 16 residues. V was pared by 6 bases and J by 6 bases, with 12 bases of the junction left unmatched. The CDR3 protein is CASSSYMGQGGQPQHF. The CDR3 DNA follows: TGTGCCAGCAGCTCTTATATGGGACAGGGAGGTCAGCCCCAGCATTTT.

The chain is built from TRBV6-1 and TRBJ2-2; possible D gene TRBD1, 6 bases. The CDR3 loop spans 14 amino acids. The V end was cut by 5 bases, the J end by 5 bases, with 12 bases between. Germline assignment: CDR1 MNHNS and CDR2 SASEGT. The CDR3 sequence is CASSPRGWTGELFF. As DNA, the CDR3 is TGTGCCAGCAGTCCCAGGGGATGGACCGGGGAGCTGTTTTTT.

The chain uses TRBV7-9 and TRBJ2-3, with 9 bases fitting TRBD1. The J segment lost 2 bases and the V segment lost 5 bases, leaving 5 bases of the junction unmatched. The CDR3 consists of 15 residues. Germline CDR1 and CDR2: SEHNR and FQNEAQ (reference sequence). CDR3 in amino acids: CASSPDRGYTDTQYF. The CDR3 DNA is TGTGCCAGCAGCCCGGACAGGGGATACACAGATACGCAGTATTTT. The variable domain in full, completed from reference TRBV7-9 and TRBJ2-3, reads DTGVSQNPRHKITKRGQNVTFRCDPISEHNRLYWYRQTLGQGPEFLTYFQNEAQLEKSRLLSDRFSAERPKGSFSTLEIQRTEQGDSAMYLCASSPDRGYTDTQYFGPGTRLTVL.

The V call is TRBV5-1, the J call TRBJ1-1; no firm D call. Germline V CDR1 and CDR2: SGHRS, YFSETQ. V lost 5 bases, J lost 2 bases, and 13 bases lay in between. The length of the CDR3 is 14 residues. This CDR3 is CASRGSLINTEAFF. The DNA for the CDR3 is TGCGCCAGCAGGGGCAGCCTTATTAACACTGAAGCTTTCTTT.

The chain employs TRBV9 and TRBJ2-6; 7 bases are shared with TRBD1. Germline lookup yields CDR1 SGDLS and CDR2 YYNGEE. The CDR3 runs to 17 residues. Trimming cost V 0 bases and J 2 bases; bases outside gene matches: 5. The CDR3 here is CASSVERGLPGANVLTF. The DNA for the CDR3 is TGTGCCAGCAGCGTAGAGAGGGGGCTCCCTGGGGCCAACGTCCTGACTTTC.

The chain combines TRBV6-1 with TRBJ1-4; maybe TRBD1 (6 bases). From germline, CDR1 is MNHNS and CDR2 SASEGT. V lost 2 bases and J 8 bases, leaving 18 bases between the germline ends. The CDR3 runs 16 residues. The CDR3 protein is CASSEFFGRGNEKLFF. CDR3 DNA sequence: TGTGCCAGCAGTGAATTTTTCGGCAGGGGAAACGAAAAACTGTTTTTT.

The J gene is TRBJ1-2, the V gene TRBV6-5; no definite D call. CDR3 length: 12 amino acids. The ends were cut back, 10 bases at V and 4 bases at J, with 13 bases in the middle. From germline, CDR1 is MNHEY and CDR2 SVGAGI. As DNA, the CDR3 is TGTGCCACCGCGGGGATCCCCTATGGCTACACCTTC. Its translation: CATAGIPYGYTF.

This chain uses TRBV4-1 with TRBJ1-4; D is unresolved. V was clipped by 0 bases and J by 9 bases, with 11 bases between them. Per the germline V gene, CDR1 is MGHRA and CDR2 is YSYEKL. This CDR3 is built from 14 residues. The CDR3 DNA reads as TGCGCCAGCAGCCAAGATCTCCGCCAGAAAAAACTGTTTTTT. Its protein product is CASSQDLRQKKLFF.

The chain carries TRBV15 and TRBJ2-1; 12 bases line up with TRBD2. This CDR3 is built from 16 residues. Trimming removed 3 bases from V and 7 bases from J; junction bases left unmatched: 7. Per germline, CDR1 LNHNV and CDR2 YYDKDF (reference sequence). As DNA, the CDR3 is TGTGCCACCAGCAGTGGCGGACTAGCGGGAAGGAATGAGCAGTTCTTC. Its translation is CATSSGGLAGRNEQFF.

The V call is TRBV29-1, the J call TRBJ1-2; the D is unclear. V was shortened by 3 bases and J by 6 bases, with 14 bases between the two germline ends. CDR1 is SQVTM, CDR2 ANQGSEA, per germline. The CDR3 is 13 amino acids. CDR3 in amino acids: CSVDREGADGYTF. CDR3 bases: TGCAGCGTTGATAGAGAGGGAGCGGATGGCTACACCTTC.

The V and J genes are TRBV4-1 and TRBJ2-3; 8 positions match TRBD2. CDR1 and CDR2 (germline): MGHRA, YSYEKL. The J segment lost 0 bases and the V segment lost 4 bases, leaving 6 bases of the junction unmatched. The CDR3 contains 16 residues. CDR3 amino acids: CASSLGLAASTDTQYF. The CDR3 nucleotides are TGCGCCAGCAGCCTTGGACTAGCCGCTAGCACAGATACGCAGTATTTT.

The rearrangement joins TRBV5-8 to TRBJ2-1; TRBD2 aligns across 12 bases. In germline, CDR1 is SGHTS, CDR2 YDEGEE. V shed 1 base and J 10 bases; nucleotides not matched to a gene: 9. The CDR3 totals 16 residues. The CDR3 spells CASSLRPSGRAEEQFF. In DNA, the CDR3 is TGTGCCAGCAGCTTGCGGCCTAGCGGGAGGGCCGAGGAGCAGTTCTTC.

CDR3 protein: CAISESRTPTSYNSPLHF. The CDR3 DNA reads as TGTGCCATCAGTGAGTCGAGGACACCCACCTCCTATAATTCACCCCTCCACTTT. The rearrangement links TRBV10-3 to TRBJ1-6; D is possibly TRBD1 (5 bases). Trimming took 0 bases from V and 0 from J, leaving 12 bases between them. The V gene's germline CDR1 is ENHRY and CDR2 SYGVKD. This CDR3 is built from 18 residues.

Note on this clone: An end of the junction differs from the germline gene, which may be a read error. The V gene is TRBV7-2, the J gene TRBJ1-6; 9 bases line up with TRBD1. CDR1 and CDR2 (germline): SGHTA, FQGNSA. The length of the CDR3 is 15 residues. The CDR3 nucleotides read TGTGCCAGCATCTCCGGGACAGGGTATAGTTCACCCCTCCACTTT. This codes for CASISGTGYSSPLHF.

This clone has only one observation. The CDR3 reads CASTAGQGAGEQFF. The CDR3, as DNA: TGTGCCAGCACGGCGGGACAGGGGGCAGGTGAGCAGTTCTTC. The V call is TRBV2, the J call TRBJ2-1; 12 bases fit TRBD1. Germline V CDR1 and CDR2: SNHLY, FYNNEI. The CDR3 totals 14 residues. V shed 7 bases, J shed 9 bases, and the junction held 7 bases outside the gene matches.

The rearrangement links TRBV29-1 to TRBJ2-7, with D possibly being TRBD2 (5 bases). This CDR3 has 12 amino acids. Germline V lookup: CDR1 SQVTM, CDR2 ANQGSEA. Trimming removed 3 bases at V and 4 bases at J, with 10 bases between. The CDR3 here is CSVDTSPYEQYF. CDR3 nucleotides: TGCAGCGTTGACACTAGTCCATACGAGCAGTACTTC.

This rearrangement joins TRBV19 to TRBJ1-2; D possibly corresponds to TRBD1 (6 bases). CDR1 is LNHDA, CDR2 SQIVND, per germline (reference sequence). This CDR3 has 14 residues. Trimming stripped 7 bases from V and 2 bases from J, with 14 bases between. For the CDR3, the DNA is TGTGCCAGTAACTTAGGACAGTTCAACTATGGCTACACCTTC. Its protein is CASNLGQFNYGYTF.

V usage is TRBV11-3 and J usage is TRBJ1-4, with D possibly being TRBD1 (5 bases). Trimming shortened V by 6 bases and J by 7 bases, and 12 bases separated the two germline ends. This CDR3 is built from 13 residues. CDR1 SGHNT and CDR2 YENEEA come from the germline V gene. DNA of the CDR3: TGTGCCAGCAGTCGTGTCGGGGGTGAAAAACTGTTTTTT. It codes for CASSRVGGEKLFF.

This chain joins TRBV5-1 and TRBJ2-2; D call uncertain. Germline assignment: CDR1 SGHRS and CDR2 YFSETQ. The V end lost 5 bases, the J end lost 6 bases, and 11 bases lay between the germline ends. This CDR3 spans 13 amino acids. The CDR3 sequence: CASREVRAGELFF. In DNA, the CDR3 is TGCGCCAGCAGGGAAGTTCGGGCCGGGGAGCTGTTTTTT.

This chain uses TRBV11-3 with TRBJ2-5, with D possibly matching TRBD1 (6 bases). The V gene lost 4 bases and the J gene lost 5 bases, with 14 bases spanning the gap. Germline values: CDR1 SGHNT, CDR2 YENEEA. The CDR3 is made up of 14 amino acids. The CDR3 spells CASSSYVTGETQYF. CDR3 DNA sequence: TGTGCCAGCAGCTCCTATGTAACAGGGGAGACCCAGTACTTC. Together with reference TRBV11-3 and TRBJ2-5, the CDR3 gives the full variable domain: EAGVVQSPRYKIIEKKQPVAFWCNPISGHNTLYWYLQNLGQGPELLIRYENEEAVDDSQLPKDRFSAERLKGVDSTLKIQPAELGDSAVYLCASSSYVTGETQYFGPGTRLLVL.

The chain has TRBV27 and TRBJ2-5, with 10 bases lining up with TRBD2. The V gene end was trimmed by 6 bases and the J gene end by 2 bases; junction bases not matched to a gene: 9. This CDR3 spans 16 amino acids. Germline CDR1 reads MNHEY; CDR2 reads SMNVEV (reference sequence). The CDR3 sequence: CASRIGRTSGQETQYF. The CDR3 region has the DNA TGTGCCAGCAGAATCGGCAGGACTAGCGGACAAGAGACCCAGTACTTC.

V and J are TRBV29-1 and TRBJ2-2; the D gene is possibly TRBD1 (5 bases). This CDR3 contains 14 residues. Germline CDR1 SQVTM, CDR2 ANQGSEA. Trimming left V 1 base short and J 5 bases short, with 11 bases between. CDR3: CSVEGWQGTGELFF. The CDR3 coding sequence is TGCAGCGTTGAAGGCTGGCAGGGAACCGGGGAGCTGTTTTTT.

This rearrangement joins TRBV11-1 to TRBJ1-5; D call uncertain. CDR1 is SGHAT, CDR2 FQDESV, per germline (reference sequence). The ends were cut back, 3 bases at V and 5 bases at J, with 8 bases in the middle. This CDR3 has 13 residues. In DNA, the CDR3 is TGTGCCAGCAGCTTTAGTGGAGATCAGCCCCAGCATTTT. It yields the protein CASSFSGDQPQHF.